Following are 5 T cell receptor beta chains from one sample sequenced in a study of blood T cell repertoires in COVID-19. Sequencing was performed with immunoSEQ multiplex PCR; in TCRdb, only in-frame clones are kept and a portion is missing. The data show more than 75,000 clones, with 80% to 90% seen just once and 1.2% held by the top ten. Sequenced: peripheral blood. Source of these receptors: a man at least 80 years old with active or convalescent COVID-19.

The V and J genes are TRBV1 and TRBJ1-5. TRBV1 is a pseudogene. The CDR3 runs 18 residues. The CDR3 DNA reads TGCACCAGCAGCCAAGAGTCCCGGGGGGAGGCCCCTCATCAGCCCCAGCATTTT. As protein: CTSSQESRGEAPHQPQHF.

The chain links TRBV6-2 or TRBV6-3 to TRBJ2-1, with 7 bases matching TRBD1. Losses at the gene ends were 0 bases for V and 3 bases for J; bases not matched to a gene: 14. Germline V gene data show CDR1 as MNHEY and CDR2 as SVGEGT. The CDR3 sequence is 19 residues long. The DNA of the CDR3 is TGTGCCAGCAGTTACTCTCTGCAAGGGACAGCCAAACACTACAATGAGCAGTTCTTC. Translating it yields CASSYSLQGTAKHYNEQFF.

The CDR3 reads CASSAAGGGEDTQYF. CDR3 in DNA: TGTGCCAGCAGTGCAGCGGGAGGGGGGGAGGATACGCAGTATTTT. The rearrangement uses TRBV28 and TRBJ2-3; 10 nucleotides line up with TRBD2. The V segment lost 5 bases and the J segment 6 bases; nucleotides outside the gene matches: 8. The CDR3 is 15 amino acids. The V gene's germline CDR1 is MDHEN and CDR2 SYDVKM.

This chain links TRBV5-8 with TRBJ2-6, with D uncertain. CDR1 and CDR2 (germline): SGHTS, YDEGEE. This CDR3 spans 15 amino acids. The germline V and J ends were trimmed by 1 base and 1 base, with 6 bases remaining between them. CDR3 nucleotides: TGTGCCAGCAGCTTGTTTCCTTCTGGGGCCAACGTCCTGACTTTC. Protein sequence: CASSLFPSGANVLTF. The full variable domain, completed using reference TRBV5-8 and TRBJ2-6, is EAGVTQSPTHLIKTRGQQATLRCSPISGHTSVYWYQQALGLGLQFLLWYDEGEERNRGNFPPRFSGRQFPNYSSELNVNALELEDSALYLCASSLFPSGANVLTFGAGSRLTVL.

The genes are TRBV30 and TRBJ2-1; weak D call: TRBD1 (6 bases). The CDR3 is made up of 14 amino acids. Per the germline V gene, CDR1 is GTSNPN and CDR2 is SVGIG (reference sequence). V was cut by 1 base and J by 7 bases, with 14 bases left in between. This CDR3 is CAWSGTTGFNEQFF. CDR3 DNA: TGTGCCTGGAGTGGAACCACAGGGTTTAATGAGCAGTTCTTC.